These 5 T cell receptor beta chains came from one sample sequenced in a study of control samples from healthy donors and cancer patients. This table comes from immunoSEQ multiplex PCR, and its TCRdb copy is limited to in-frame clones, with some not included. The sample contains 100,000 or so clones, around 87% of which appear only once. The sequencing sample was made of blood. These receptors all come from a woman in her forties or fifties in good health.

V is TRBV7-9 and J is TRBJ1-1; perhaps TRBD1 as D (5 bases). This CDR3 region has 14 residues. The V end was cut by 0 bases, the J end by 1 base, with 6 bases between. Germline V gene sequence: CDR1 SEHNR, CDR2 FQNEAQ (reference sequence). The CDR3 sequence is CASSLAGGNTEAFF. The CDR3 nucleotides are TGTGCCAGCAGCTTAGCGGGGGGGAACACTGAAGCTTTCTTT.

The chain links TRBV29-1 to TRBJ2-3; D gene unclear. This CDR3 region has 13 residues. CDR1 and CDR2 (germline): SQVTM, ANQGSEA. Trimming removed 5 bases from V and 2 bases from J, with 11 bases in between. CDR3 nucleotides: TGCAGCGTTCAACACCCATACACAGATACGCAGTATTTT. This sequence encodes CSVQHPYTDTQYF.

The chain employs TRBV7-8 and TRBJ2-1; TRBD2 matches at 12 bases. This CDR3 has 17 amino acids. Germline V CDR1 and CDR2: SGHVS, FQNEAQ. V trimming: 5 bases; J trimming: 9 bases; junction bases outside the gene matches: 14. The CDR3, as DNA: TGTGCCAGCAGCCGCGGACTAGCGGGGAGTCCCCCCAGTGAGCAGTTCTTC. Translated: CASSRGLAGSPPSEQFF.

CDR3 coding DNA: TGTGCCAGCAGTTTGAGGGGGGGCTACGGGGAGCTGTTTTTT. The encoded protein is CASSLRGGYGELFF. V gene TRBV28 combines with J gene TRBJ2-2, with D perhaps TRBD2 (7 bases). Germline V gene lookup returns CDR1 MDHEN and CDR2 SYDVKM. This CDR3 has 14 amino acids. V was pared by 3 bases and J by 7 bases, with 12 bases between.

The CDR3 sequence: CASSQQGSDTQYF. The CDR3 DNA is TGCGCCAGCAGCCAACAGGGATCAGATACGCAGTATTTT. The chain employs TRBV4-3 and TRBJ2-3; TRBD1 is a possible D gene (5 bases). V dropped 2 bases and J dropped 4 bases, with 7 bases sitting between them. CDR3 length equals 13 residues. Germline CDR1 LGHNA, CDR2 YSLEER.